This entry lists 11 T cell receptor beta chains sequenced from one sample in a study of T cell responses to AZD1222 COVID-19 vaccine. Here immunoSEQ multiplex PCR was the method, and the copy in TCRdb shows in-frame clones only, minus some. The data show 130,000 to 150,000 clones, with around 89% seen just once and around 1.6% held by the top ten. The sample in question was peripheral blood, obtained on day 0 of AZD1222 vaccination. These receptors came from an adult in good health.

This clone was detected once. The chain couples TRBV6-5 to TRBJ1-2; possible D gene TRBD1, 6 bases. The CDR3 sequence is 14 residues long. Germline-derived CDR1 and CDR2 are MNHEY and SVGAGI. Deletions cut 6 bases from V and 0 bases from J, with 11 bases between. CDR3 in amino acids: CASSRQASNYGYTF. The CDR3 DNA sequence: TGTGCCAGCAGCCGACAGGCCTCTAACTATGGCTACACCTTC.

This clone was seen just once. This rearrangement joins TRBV30 to TRBJ2-1; D is ambiguous. V was clipped by 5 bases and J by 5 bases, with 13 bases between them. This CDR3 spans 13 amino acids. In germline, CDR1 is GTSNPN, CDR2 SVGIG (reference sequence). DNA for the CDR3: TGTGCCTGGCGTGCGAGAATTCACAATGAGCAGTTCTTC. Protein sequence: CAWRARIHNEQFF. The variable domain in full, completed from reference TRBV30 and TRBJ2-1, reads SQTIHQWPATLVQPVGSPLSLECTVEGTSNPNLYWYRQAAGRGLQLLFYSVGIGQISSEVPQNLSASRPQDRQFILSSKKLLLSDSGFYLCAWRARIHNEQFFGPGTRLTVL.

This sequence joins TRBV12-3 or TRBV12-4 and TRBJ2-5; D uncertain. The CDR3 consists of 12 residues. Trimming shortened V by 7 bases and J by 5 bases, and 11 bases separated the two germline ends. CDR3: CASTKSRETQYF. DNA of the CDR3: TGTGCCAGCACAAAGTCGCGGGAGACCCAGTACTTC.

The J gene is TRBJ1-2, the V gene TRBV11-2; no definite D call. The CDR3 consists of 14 residues. Trimming left V 5 bases short and J 4 bases short, with 14 bases between. Per the germline V gene, CDR1 is SGHAT and CDR2 is FQNNGV. CDR3 DNA: TGTGCCAGCAGCCTACTAGGACCCCCCTATGGCTACACCTTC. As protein: CASSLLGPPYGYTF. The full variable domain, with the rest looked up from reference TRBV11-2 and TRBJ1-2, is EAGVAQSPRYKIIEKRQSVAFWCNPISGHATLYWYQQILGQGPKLLIQFQNNGVVDDSQLPKDRFSAERLKGVDSTLKIQPAKLEDSAVYLCASSLLGPPYGYTFGSGTRLTVV.

CDR3 region: CATREGGVWEAFF. CDR3 DNA: TGTGCCACCAGGGAGGGAGGGGTCTGGGAAGCTTTCTTT. V is TRBV24-1 and J is TRBJ1-1; maybe TRBD1 (5 bases). V lost 7 bases and J 8 bases, leaving 16 bases between the germline ends. The germline V gene has CDR1 KGHDR and CDR2 SFDVKD. The CDR3 runs 13 residues.

CDR3 loop: CASSPLGVATEYF. CDR3 sequence (DNA): TGTGCCAGCAGCCCCCTTGGTGTAGCAACGGAGTACTTC. The chain is built from TRBV5-5 and TRBJ2-7, with D unresolved. The CDR3 spans 13 residues. Germline values: CDR1 SGHKS, CDR2 YYEKEE (reference sequence). The V gene lost 4 bases and the J gene lost 11 bases, with 19 bases spanning the gap.

V is TRBV5-1 and J is TRBJ1-2; 8 bases fit TRBD1. Germline CDR1 and CDR2: SGHRS and YFSETQ. CDR3 length: 16 amino acids. V lost 3 bases and J lost 2; bases outside the gene matches: 9. The CDR3 DNA sequence: TGCGCCAGCAGCTGGGGAGGACAGGGAATGAACTATGGCTACACCTTC. It codes for CASSWGGQGMNYGYTF.

The rearrangement links TRBV7-3 to TRBJ2-3, with 9 bases aligning to TRBD2. V was pared by 2 bases and J by 5 bases, with 5 bases of the junction left unmatched. CDR3 size: 15 residues. The germline CDR1 and CDR2 sequences are SGHTA and FQGTGA. The CDR3 region is CASSLRVSGRDTQYF. The CDR3 bases are TGTGCCAGCAGCTTACGGGTTAGCGGGAGAGATACGCAGTATTTT. The entire variable domain, with the rest obtained from reference TRBV7-3 and TRBJ2-3, is as follows: GAGVSQTPSNKVTEKGKYVELRCDPISGHTALYWYRQSLGQGPEFLIYFQGTGAADDSGLPNDRFFAVRPEGSVSTLKIQRTERGDSAVYLCASSLRVSGRDTQYFGPGTRLTVL.

This chain connects TRBV6-2 or TRBV6-3 to TRBJ1-2, with D unclear. CDR1 is MNHEY, CDR2 SVGEGT, per germline. Deletions cut 2 bases from V and 4 bases from J, with 5 bases between. The CDR3 has 12 residues. CDR3 coding DNA: TGTGCCAGCAGTTACGGCCCCTATGGCTACACCTTC. This translates into CASSYGPYGYTF.

The chain has TRBV10-3 and TRBJ2-3, with unresolved D. Germline lookup yields CDR1 ENHRY and CDR2 SYGVKD. The V end lost 3 bases, the J end lost 4 bases, and 5 bases lay between the germline ends. This CDR3 region has 12 residues. For the CDR3, the DNA is TGTGCCATCAGTGATTCGGCAGATACGCAGTATTTT. The encoded protein is CAISDSADTQYF.

The chain recombines TRBV9 with TRBJ1-6; the match to TRBD1 covers 8 bases. V lost 4 bases to trimming and J lost 6 bases; unmatched junction nucleotides: 6. The CDR3 length is 15 residues. The V gene's germline CDR1 is SGDLS and CDR2 YYNGEE. For the CDR3, the DNA is TGTGCCAGCAGCCTAGGACAGGGACTTAATTCACCCCTCCACTTT. Amino acid sequence: CASSLGQGLNSPLHF.